These 23 T cell receptor beta chains came from one sample sequenced in a study of T cell responses to AZD1222 COVID-19 vaccine. Generated by immunoSEQ multiplex PCR, the TCRdb table keeps only in-frame clones and is missing some. There are fewer than 150,000 clones in the sample; 88% occur only once, and roughly 6.1% lies in the top ten. The source was peripheral blood, collected 28 days after the second AZD1222 dose. The source is an adult who received the AZD1222 COVID-19 vaccine.

J is TRBJ1-2 and V is TRBV12-3 or TRBV12-4; perhaps TRBD1 as D (5 bases). The CDR3 is 12 amino acids. V shed 6 bases and J shed 4 bases, with 9 bases lying between them. The CDR3 DNA is TGTGCCAGCAGCCTCGACAGCTATGGCTACACCTTC. Protein: CASSLDSYGYTF.

J is TRBJ2-2 and V is TRBV28; 7 bases match TRBD1. Germline V gene data show CDR1 as MDHEN and CDR2 as SYDVKM. This CDR3 has 14 residues. V was pared by 5 bases and J by 4 bases, with 4 bases of the junction left unmatched. CDR3 loop: CASSEGTATGELFF. The CDR3 region has the DNA TGTGCCAGCAGTGAGGGGACAGCCACCGGGGAGCTGTTTTTT.

The gene calls are TRBV5-1 and TRBJ2-7; D might be TRBD1 or TRBD2, each matching 5 bases. V lost 7 bases and J 6 bases, leaving 20 bases between the germline ends. Germline V CDR1 and CDR2: SGHRS, YFSETQ. There are 14 residues in the CDR3. The CDR3 is CASGTGTLPPEQYF. CDR3 nucleotides: TGCGCCAGCGGGACCGGGACCCTCCCCCCCGAGCAGTACTTC.

The chain employs TRBV30 and TRBJ2-5; 7 bases are shared with TRBD1. Per the germline V gene, CDR1 is GTSNPN and CDR2 is SVGIG (reference sequence). Trimming took 3 bases from V and 5 from J; bases not matched to a gene: 6. The CDR3 is 13 residues long. In DNA form, the CDR3 reads TGTGCCTGGAGCCTGACAGGGCTGGAGACCCAGTACTTC. It is translated as CAWSLTGLETQYF.

This chain joins TRBV12-3 or TRBV12-4 and TRBJ1-2; 8 positions match TRBD1. The CDR3 covers 13 residues. The junction had 3 bases not matched to a gene; V was cut back by 6 bases and J by 3 bases. CDR3 sequence (DNA): TGTGCCAGCAGACCGACAGGGGACTATGGCTACACCTTC. As protein: CASRPTGDYGYTF.

This chain joins TRBV7-9 and TRBJ2-3; 12 nucleotides line up with TRBD2. CDR3 length equals 17 residues. Losses at the gene ends were 5 bases for V and 1 base for J; bases not matched to a gene: 7. From germline, CDR1 is SEHNR and CDR2 FQNEAQ (reference sequence). The CDR3 DNA sequence: TGTGCCAGCAGCGCAGGACTAGCGGGAAGGGGCACAGATACGCAGTATTTT. This gives the protein CASSAGLAGRGTDTQYF.

The CDR3 DNA follows: TGTGCCAGCAGCCCTAGGGGACAGGGCTGGATCGAGCCCCAGCATTTT. Translated: CASSPRGQGWIEPQHF. The chain combines TRBV4-2 with TRBJ1-5; 9 nucleotides match TRBD1. This CDR3 contains 16 residues. V was clipped by 4 bases and J by 8 bases; unmatched bases: 12. CDR1 is LGHNA and CDR2 is YNFKEQ in the germline V gene.

This CDR3 is CASKVTDTQYF. Written as DNA, the CDR3 is TGTGCCAGCAAGGTCACAGATACGCAGTATTTT. The rearrangement uses TRBV27 and TRBJ2-3, with unresolved D. In germline, CDR1 is MNHEY, CDR2 SMNVEV (reference sequence). Trimming removed 7 bases from V and 2 bases from J, with 4 bases in between. The CDR3 runs to 11 residues.

This clone was observed a single time. The J gene is TRBJ1-5, the V gene TRBV5-5, with 9 bases that match TRBD1. CDR1 SGHKS and CDR2 YYEKEE come from the germline V gene (reference sequence). This CDR3 is built from 14 residues. V was clipped by 4 bases and J by 5 bases; unmatched bases: 4. The CDR3 sequence: CASSPGQGDQPQHF. Written as DNA, the CDR3 is TGTGCCAGCAGCCCGGGACAGGGCGATCAGCCCCAGCATTTT. The full variable domain, with the rest looked up from reference TRBV5-5 and TRBJ1-5, is DAGVTQSPTHLIKTRGQQVTLRCSPISGHKSVSWYQQVLGQGPQFIFQYYEKEERGRGNFPDRFSARQFPNYSSELNVNALLLGDSALYLCASSPGQGDQPQHFGDGTRLSIL.

This clone was seen more than once but under ten times. The V call is TRBV19, the J call TRBJ1-3; no clear D gene. The CDR3 is made up of 11 amino acids. Germline-derived CDR1 and CDR2 are LNHDA and SQIVND (reference sequence). V shed 7 bases and J shed 4 bases, with 5 bases lying between them. The CDR3 bases are TGTGCCAGTATCGTAGGAAACACCATATATTTT. It yields the protein CASIVGNTIYF. The variable domain in full, completed from reference TRBV19 and TRBJ1-3, reads DGGITQSPKYLFRKEGQNVTLSCEQNLNHDAMYWYRQDPGQGLRLIYYSQIVNDFQKGDIAEGYSVSREKKESFPLTVTSAQKNPTAFYLCASIVGNTIYFGEGSWLTVV.

This sequence joins TRBV3-1 (or the pseudogene TRBV3-2) and TRBJ1-6; no clear D gene. The CDR3 is 13 amino acids. V gave up 1 base and J gave up 8 bases, with 6 bases separating them. From germline, CDR1 is LGHDT and CDR2 YNNKEL (reference sequence). The CDR3 sequence is CASSQALYSPLHF. CDR3 sequence (DNA): TGTGCCAGCAGCCAAGCCCTATATTCACCCCTCCACTTT.

For this clone: Other DNA sequences from this sample encode an identical CDR3 as well. The CDR3 loop reads CASSLNPGGNQPQHF. The CDR3 DNA reads as TGCGCCAGCAGTTTAAATCCAGGGGGTAATCAGCCCCAGCATTTT. This chain connects TRBV5-1 to TRBJ1-5, with TRBD1 matching over 7 bases. Per germline, CDR1 SGHRS and CDR2 YFSETQ. The CDR3 has 15 amino acids. Trimming at V came to 5 bases and at J to 4 bases, leaving 9 bases not matched to a gene. The full variable domain, rest sourced from reference TRBV5-1 and TRBJ1-5, is KAGVTQTPRYLIKTRGQQVTLSCSPISGHRSVSWYQQTPGQGLQFLFEYFSETQRNKGNFPGRFSGRQFSNSRSEMNVSTLELGDSALYLCASSLNPGGNQPQHFGDGTRLSIL.

The CDR3 here is CASSPAPKDTQYF. CDR3 coding DNA: TGTGCCAGCAGTCCGGCCCCCAAAGATACGCAGTATTTT. This chain links TRBV7-3 with TRBJ2-3; D is unclear. The CDR3 consists of 13 residues. V lost 6 bases to trimming and J lost 5 bases, with 12 bases between them. CDR1 SGHTA and CDR2 FQGTGA come from the germline V gene.

This clone was picked up one time. The chain combines TRBV7-3 with TRBJ1-1; D might be TRBD1 (6 bases). Germline V lookup: CDR1 SGHTA, CDR2 FQGTGA. V shed 5 bases and J shed 3 bases, with 13 bases lying between them. The CDR3 consists of 14 residues. CDR3 sequence reads: CASSPQGLDTEAFF. The CDR3 DNA reads as TGTGCCAGCAGCCCACAGGGACTGGACACTGAAGCTTTCTTT. The full variable domain, its missing parts supplied by reference TRBV7-3 and TRBJ1-1, is GAGVSQTPSNKVTEKGKYVELRCDPISGHTALYWYRQSLGQGPEFLIYFQGTGAADDSGLPNDRFFAVRPEGSVSTLKIQRTERGDSAVYLCASSPQGLDTEAFFGQGTRLTVV.

The chain recombines TRBV2 with TRBJ2-5; D may match TRBD1 or TRBD2 (5 bases each). Germline V gene sequence: CDR1 SNHLY, CDR2 FYNNEI. The CDR3 covers 15 residues. V was pared by 7 bases and J by 5 bases, with 20 bases between. CDR3 residues: CASNPLRGGGETQYF. CDR3 DNA sequence: TGTGCCAGCAACCCCCTCCGGGGCGGCGGGGAGACCCAGTACTTC. Complete variable domain (other parts from reference TRBV2 and TRBJ2-5): EPEVTQTPSHQVTQMGQEVILRCVPISNHLYFYWYRQILGQKVEFLVSFYNNEISEKSEIFDDQFSVERPDGSNFTLKIRSTKLEDSAMYFCASNPLRGGGETQYFGPGTRLLVL.

This sequence joins TRBV5-1 and TRBJ2-7; D gene uncertain. The CDR3 spans 14 residues. V lost 5 bases, J lost 4 bases, and 16 bases lay in between. CDR1 is SGHRS and CDR2 is YFSETQ in the germline V gene. CDR3 nucleotide sequence: TGCGCCAGCAGTGACCAGGATTCATCGTACGAGCAGTACTTC. It translates to CASSDQDSSYEQYF.

The chain recombines TRBV18 with TRBJ2-5; TRBD1 might be the D (6 bases). The length of the CDR3 is 15 residues. Germline assignment: CDR1 KGHSH and CDR2 LQKENI. V was cut by 3 bases and J by 7 bases, with 18 bases left in between. The CDR3 is CASSPPGTPFGTQYF. Written as DNA, the CDR3 is TGTGCCAGCTCACCTCCCGGGACACCGTTCGGGACCCAGTACTTC.

The chain recombines TRBV19 with TRBJ1-2; TRBD1 is a possible D gene (5 bases). The CDR3 covers 14 residues. Per germline, CDR1 LNHDA and CDR2 SQIVND (reference sequence). Trimming removed 7 bases at V and 0 bases at J, with 12 bases between. Here the CDR3 reads CASNRRGSNYGYTF. CDR3 nucleotides: TGTGCCAGTAATAGGAGGGGATCTAACTATGGCTACACCTTC.

This clone was seen once. For the CDR3, the DNA is TGTGCCAGCAGCTTGGAACTAGCCTACGAGCAGTACTTC. Translation: CASSLELAYEQYF. The chain combines TRBV5-5 with TRBJ2-7, with a tentative D call TRBD2 (5 bases). Germline CDR1 reads SGHKS; CDR2 reads YYEKEE (reference sequence). The V end lost 0 bases, the J end lost 2 bases, and 6 bases lay between the germline ends. The CDR3 extends over 13 amino acids.

This chain joins TRBV12-3 or TRBV12-4 and TRBJ2-1; D remains unclear. V was clipped by 2 bases and J by 9 bases, with 11 bases between them. The CDR3 is made up of 13 amino acids. The CDR3 spells CASSLMGGGEQFF. The CDR3 region has the DNA TGTGCCAGCAGTTTAATGGGCGGCGGTGAGCAGTTCTTC.

The chain combines TRBV18 with TRBJ2-7, with TRBD1 as a possible D gene (6 bases). CDR3 size: 18 residues. CDR1 is KGHSH and CDR2 is LQKENI in the germline V gene. V was shortened by 2 bases and J by 5 bases, with 25 bases between the two germline ends. The CDR3 bases are TGTGCCAGCTCACCAGTTCAGTTAAGAACAGGGTTCGTCAACGAGCAGTACTTC. Residues: CASSPVQLRTGFVNEQYF.

The chain couples TRBV7-9 to TRBJ1-3; 9 bases match TRBD1. J lost 4 bases, V lost 5 bases, and 18 bases had no gene match. The CDR3 totals 19 residues. Germline loops: CDR1 SEHNR, CDR2 FQNEAQ (reference sequence). The CDR3 DNA reads TGTGCCAGCAGCCCCCGTCTCCTATTGGGACAGGGATTAGGAAACACCATATATTTT. Its translation is CASSPRLLLGQGLGNTIYF. Together with reference TRBV7-9 and TRBJ1-3, the CDR3 gives the full variable domain: DTGVSQNPRHKITKRGQNVTFRCDPISEHNRLYWYRQTLGQGPEFLTYFQNEAQLEKSRLLSDRFSAERPKGSFSTLEIQRTEQGDSAMYLCASSPRLLLGQGLGNTIYFGEGSWLTVV.

This sequence joins TRBV7-6 and TRBJ2-3, with 12 nucleotides matching TRBD2. This CDR3 is built from 19 residues. Germline CDR1 and CDR2: SGHVS and FNYEAQ. V trimming: 5 bases; J trimming: 2 bases; junction bases outside the gene matches: 14. The CDR3 spells CASSPKPRLAGEDTDTQYF. CDR3 DNA sequence: TGTGCCAGCAGCCCCAAACCCCGACTAGCGGGGGAGGACACAGATACGCAGTATTTT.